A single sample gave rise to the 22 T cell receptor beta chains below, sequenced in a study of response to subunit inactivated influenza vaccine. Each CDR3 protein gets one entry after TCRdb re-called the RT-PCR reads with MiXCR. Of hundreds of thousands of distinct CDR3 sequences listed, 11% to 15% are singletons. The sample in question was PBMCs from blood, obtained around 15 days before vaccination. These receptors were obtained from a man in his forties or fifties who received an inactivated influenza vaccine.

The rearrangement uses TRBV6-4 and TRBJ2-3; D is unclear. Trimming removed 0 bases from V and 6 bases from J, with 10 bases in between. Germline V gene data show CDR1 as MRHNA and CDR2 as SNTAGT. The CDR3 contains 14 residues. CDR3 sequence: CASSDSGLRDTQYF. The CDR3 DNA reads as TGTGCCAGCAGTGACTCGGGTTTGCGCGATACGCAGTATTTT.

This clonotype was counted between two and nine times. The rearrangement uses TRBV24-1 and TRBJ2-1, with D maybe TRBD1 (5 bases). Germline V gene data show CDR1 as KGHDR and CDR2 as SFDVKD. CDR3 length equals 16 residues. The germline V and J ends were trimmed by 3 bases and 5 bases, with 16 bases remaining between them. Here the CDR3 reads CATSDPEAGIHNEQFF. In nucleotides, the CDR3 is TGTGCCACCAGTGATCCCGAGGCAGGGATCCACAATGAGCAGTTCTTC.

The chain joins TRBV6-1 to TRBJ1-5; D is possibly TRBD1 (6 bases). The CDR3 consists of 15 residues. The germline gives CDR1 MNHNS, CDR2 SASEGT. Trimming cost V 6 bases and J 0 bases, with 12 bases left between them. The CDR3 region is CASSRTVYSNQPQHF. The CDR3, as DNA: TGTGCCAGCAGCCGGACAGTGTATAGCAATCAGCCCCAGCATTTT.

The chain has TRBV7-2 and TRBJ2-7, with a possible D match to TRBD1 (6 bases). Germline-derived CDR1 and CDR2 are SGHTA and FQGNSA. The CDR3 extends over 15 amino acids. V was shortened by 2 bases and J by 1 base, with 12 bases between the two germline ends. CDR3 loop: CASSLMLGGSYEQYF. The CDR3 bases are TGTGCCAGCAGCTTAATGTTAGGGGGATCCTACGAGCAGTACTTC.

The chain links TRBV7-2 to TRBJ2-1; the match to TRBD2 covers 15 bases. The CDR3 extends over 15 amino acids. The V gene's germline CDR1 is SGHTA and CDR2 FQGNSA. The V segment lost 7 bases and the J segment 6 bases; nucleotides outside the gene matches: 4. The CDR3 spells CASTPGLAGGNEQFF. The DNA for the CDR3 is TGTGCCAGCACCCCGGGACTAGCGGGAGGCAATGAGCAGTTCTTC.

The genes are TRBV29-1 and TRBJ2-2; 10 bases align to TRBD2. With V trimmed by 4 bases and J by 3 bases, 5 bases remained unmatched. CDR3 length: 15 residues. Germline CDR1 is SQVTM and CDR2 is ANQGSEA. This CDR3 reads CSVVAGGPHTGELFF. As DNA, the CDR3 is TGCAGCGTTGTAGCGGGAGGTCCGCACACCGGGGAGCTGTTTTTT.

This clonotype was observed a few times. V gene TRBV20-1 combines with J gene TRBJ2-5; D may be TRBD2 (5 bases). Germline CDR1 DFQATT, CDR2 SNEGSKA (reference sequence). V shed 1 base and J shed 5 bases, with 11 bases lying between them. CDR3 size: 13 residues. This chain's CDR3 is CSARVLAGETQYF. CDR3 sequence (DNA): TGCAGTGCTAGAGTGCTAGCTGGCGAGACCCAGTACTTC.

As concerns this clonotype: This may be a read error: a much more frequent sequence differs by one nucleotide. The CDR3 is CASSLGRGGPDTQYF. Written as DNA, the CDR3 is TGCGCCAGCAGCTTGGGGCGGGGGGGCCCAGATACGCAGTATTTT. J is TRBJ2-3 and V is TRBV5-1; 9 bases are shared with TRBD2. Trimming took 0 bases from V and 4 from J; bases not matched to a gene: 3. The CDR3 runs to 15 residues. Germline V gives CDR1 SGHRS, CDR2 YFSETQ. Combining the CDR3 with reference TRBV5-1 and TRBJ2-3 gives the whole variable domain KAGVTQTPRYLIKTRGQQVTLSCSPISGHRSVSWYQQTPGQGLQFLFEYFSETQRNKGNFPGRFSGRQFSNSRSEMNVSTLELGDSALYLCASSLGRGGPDTQYFGPGTRLTVL.

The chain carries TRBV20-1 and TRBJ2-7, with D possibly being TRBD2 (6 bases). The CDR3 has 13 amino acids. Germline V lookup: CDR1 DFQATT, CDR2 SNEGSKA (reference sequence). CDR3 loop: CSITRESSYEQYF. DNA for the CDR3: TGCAGCATAACCCGGGAGAGCTCCTACGAGCAGTACTTC.

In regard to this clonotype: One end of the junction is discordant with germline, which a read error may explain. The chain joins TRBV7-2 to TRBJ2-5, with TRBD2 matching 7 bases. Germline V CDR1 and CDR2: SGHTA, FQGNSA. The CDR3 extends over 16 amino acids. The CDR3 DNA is TGTGCCAGCAGCATATCTAGTGGGAGGGCCCAAGGGACCCAGTACTTC. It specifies CASSISSGRAQGTQYF.

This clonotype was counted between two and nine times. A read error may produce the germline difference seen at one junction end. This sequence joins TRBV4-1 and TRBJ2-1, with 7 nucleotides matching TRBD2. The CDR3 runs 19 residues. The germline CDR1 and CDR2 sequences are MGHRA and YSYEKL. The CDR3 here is CVSSQGLVAGRSSYNEQFF. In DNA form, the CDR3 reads TGCGTCAGCAGCCAGGGTCTCGTAGCGGGTCGGAGCTCCTACAATGAGCAGTTCTTC.

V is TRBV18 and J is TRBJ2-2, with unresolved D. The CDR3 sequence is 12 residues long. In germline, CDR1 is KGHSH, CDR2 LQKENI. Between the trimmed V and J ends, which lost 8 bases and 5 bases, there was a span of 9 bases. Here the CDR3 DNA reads TGTGCCAGCACCACAACAACCGGGGAGCTGTTTTTT. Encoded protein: CASTTTTGELFF.

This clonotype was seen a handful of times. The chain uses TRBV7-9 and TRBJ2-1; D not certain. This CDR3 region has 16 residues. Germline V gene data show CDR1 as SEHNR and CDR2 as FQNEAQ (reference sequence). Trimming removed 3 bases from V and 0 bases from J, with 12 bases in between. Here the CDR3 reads CASSLRPVISYNEQFF. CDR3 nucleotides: TGTGCCAGCAGCTTGAGACCCGTAATCTCCTACAATGAGCAGTTCTTC.

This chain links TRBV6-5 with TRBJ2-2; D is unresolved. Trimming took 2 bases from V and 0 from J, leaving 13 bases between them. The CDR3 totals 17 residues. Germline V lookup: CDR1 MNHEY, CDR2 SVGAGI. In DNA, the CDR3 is TGTGCCAGCAGTTACGCCCTGATGAACGCGAACACCGGGGAGCTGTTTTTT. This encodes CASSYALMNANTGELFF.

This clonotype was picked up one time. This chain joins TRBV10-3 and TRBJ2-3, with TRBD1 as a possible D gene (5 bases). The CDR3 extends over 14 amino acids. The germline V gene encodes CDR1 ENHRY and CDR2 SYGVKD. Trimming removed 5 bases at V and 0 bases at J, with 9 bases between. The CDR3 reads CAISPRQSTDTQYF. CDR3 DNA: TGTGCCATCAGTCCGCGACAGAGCACAGATACGCAGTATTTT.

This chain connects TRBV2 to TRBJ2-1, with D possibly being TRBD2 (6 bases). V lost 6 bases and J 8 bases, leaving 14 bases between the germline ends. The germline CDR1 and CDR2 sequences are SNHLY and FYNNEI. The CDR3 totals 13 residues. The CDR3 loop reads CASSRHGGDEQFF. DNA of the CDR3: TGTGCCAGCAGCCGACACGGCGGGGATGAGCAGTTCTTC.

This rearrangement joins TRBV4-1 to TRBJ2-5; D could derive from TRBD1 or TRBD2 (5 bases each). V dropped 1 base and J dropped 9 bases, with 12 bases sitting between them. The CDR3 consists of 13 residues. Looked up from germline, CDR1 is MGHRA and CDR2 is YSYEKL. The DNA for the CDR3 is TGCGCCAGCAGCCAAGGGGACGCCGCTTCCCAGTACTTC. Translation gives CASSQGDAASQYF.

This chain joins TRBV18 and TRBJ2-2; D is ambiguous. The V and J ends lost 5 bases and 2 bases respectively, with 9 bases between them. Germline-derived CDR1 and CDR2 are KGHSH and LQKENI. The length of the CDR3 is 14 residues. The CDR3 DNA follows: TGTGCCAGCTCAAACCCGCCTAACACCGGGGAGCTGTTTTTT. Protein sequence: CASSNPPNTGELFF.

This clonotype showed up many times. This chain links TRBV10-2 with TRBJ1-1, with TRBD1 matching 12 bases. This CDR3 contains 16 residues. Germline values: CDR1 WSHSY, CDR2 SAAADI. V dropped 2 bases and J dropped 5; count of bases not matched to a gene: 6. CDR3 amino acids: CASSEPGQGARTEAFF. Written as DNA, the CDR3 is TGCGCCAGCAGTGAGCCGGGACAGGGGGCGAGGACTGAAGCTTTCTTT.

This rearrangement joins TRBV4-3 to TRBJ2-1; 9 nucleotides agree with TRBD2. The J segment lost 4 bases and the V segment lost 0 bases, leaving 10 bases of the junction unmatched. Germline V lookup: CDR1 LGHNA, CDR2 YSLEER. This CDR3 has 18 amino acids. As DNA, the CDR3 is TGCGCCAGCAGCCAAGACTCCATCCTAGCGGGATCATACAATGAGCAGTTCTTC. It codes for CASSQDSILAGSYNEQFF.

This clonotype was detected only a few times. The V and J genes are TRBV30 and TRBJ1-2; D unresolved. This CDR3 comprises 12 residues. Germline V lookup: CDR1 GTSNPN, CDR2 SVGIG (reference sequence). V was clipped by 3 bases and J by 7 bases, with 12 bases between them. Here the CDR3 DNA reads TGTGCCTGGAGCCCGGGATCGAGTGGCTACACCTTC. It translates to CAWSPGSSGYTF. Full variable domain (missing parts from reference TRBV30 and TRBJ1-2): SQTIHQWPATLVQPVGSPLSLECTVEGTSNPNLYWYRQAAGRGLQLLFYSVGIGQISSEVPQNLSASRPQDRQFILSSKKLLLSDSGFYLCAWSPGSSGYTFGSGTRLTVV.

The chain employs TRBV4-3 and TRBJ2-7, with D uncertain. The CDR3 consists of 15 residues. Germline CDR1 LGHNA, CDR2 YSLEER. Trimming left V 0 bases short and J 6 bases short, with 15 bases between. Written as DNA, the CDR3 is TGCGCCAGCAGCCAAGAATGGCAGGAGTCATCCGAGCAGTACTTC. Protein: CASSQEWQESSEQYF.